These 14 T cell receptor beta chains were all obtained from the same sample, sequenced in a study of T cell repertoires in cytomegalovirus infection. What these receptors recognize is not known. TCRdb reanalysed the reads using MiXCR and keeps one entry per CDR3 protein. The data show some 310,000 distinct CDR3 sequences, around a quarter seen once. Sequenced here: cultured PBMCs, sampled from culture after CMV antigen stimulation. All receptors come from a human donor in good health (CMV status not recorded). Some clones in this sample may be carry-over from other donors' samples.

This chain links TRBV6-6 with TRBJ1-5; 7 bases align to TRBD1. Germline loops: CDR1 MNHNY, CDR2 SVGAGI (reference sequence). V was clipped by 7 bases and J by 4 bases; unmatched bases: 7. This CDR3 comprises 14 residues. In DNA, the CDR3 is TGTGCCAGCACCCTTGGGGACAGTAATCAGCCCCAGCATTTT. This encodes CASTLGDSNQPQHF.

The V and J genes are TRBV4-2 and TRBJ2-7, with TRBD2 identical over 16 bases. With 4 bases clipped from V and 7 bases from J, the junction kept 10 bases outside the gene matches. Germline V lookup: CDR1 LGHNA, CDR2 YNFKEQ. CDR3 length equals 17 residues. CDR3 loop: CASSRGTSGRAMGEQYF. The CDR3 DNA reads TGTGCCAGCAGCCGCGGGACTAGCGGGAGGGCCATGGGGGAGCAGTACTTC.

This clonotype was seen more than once but under ten times. The chain uses TRBV6-6 and TRBJ2-7; a weak D match, TRBD1 (7 bases). This CDR3 comprises 15 residues. Between the trimmed V and J ends, which lost 6 bases and 11 bases, there was a span of 26 bases. Germline loops: CDR1 MNHNY, CDR2 SVGAGI (reference sequence). This CDR3 is CASSPATGADGSKYF. In DNA, the CDR3 is TGTGCCAGCAGCCCGGCCACAGGGGCCGACGGGAGCAAGTACTTC.

This sequence joins TRBV9 and TRBJ2-7; D not resolved. CDR1 and CDR2 (germline): SGDLS, YYNGEE. V lost 3 bases to trimming and J lost 3 bases, with 13 bases between them. The length of the CDR3 is 14 residues. This chain's CDR3 is CASSARTGNYEQYF. The CDR3 DNA reads TGTGCCAGCAGCGCCCGGACGGGCAACTACGAGCAGTACTTC.

This clonotype was detected many times. This sequence joins TRBV11-3 and TRBJ1-2, with D possibly TRBD1 on 5 matching bases. Germline lookup yields CDR1 SGHNT and CDR2 YENEEA. This CDR3 spans 14 amino acids. The V gene lost 3 bases and the J gene lost 3 bases, with 11 bases spanning the gap. CDR3 amino acids: CASSFYGTDYGYTF. CDR3 nucleotides: TGTGCCAGCAGCTTCTACGGGACGGACTATGGCTACACCTTC.

The gene calls are TRBV18 and TRBJ1-3, with D maybe TRBD1 (5 bases). Trimming left V 6 bases short and J 4 bases short, with 10 bases between. This CDR3 comprises 13 residues. Germline V gene lookup returns CDR1 KGHSH and CDR2 LQKENI. Here the CDR3 reads CASSPGQGNTIYF. The CDR3 nucleotides are TGTGCCAGCTCGCCAGGGCAAGGAAACACCATATATTTT.

This clonotype was found a few times. This chain uses TRBV5-1 with TRBJ2-3; 9 bases align to TRBD2. Germline V gene data show CDR1 as SGHRS and CDR2 as YFSETQ. The CDR3 runs 15 residues. The V and J ends lost 4 bases and 3 bases, in that order; junction bases with no gene match: 6. CDR3 coding DNA: TGCGCCAGCAGCACCGGGACTAGCAGAACAGATACGCAGTATTTT. This codes for CASSTGTSRTDTQYF.

This chain joins TRBV6-2 or TRBV6-3 and TRBJ2-1; 10 bases are shared with TRBD1. V lost 5 bases to trimming and J lost 16 bases; unmatched junction nucleotides: 11. Germline lookup yields CDR1 MNHEY and CDR2 SVGEGT. The CDR3 covers 13 residues. The CDR3 DNA reads TGTGCCAGCAGTGCCACCGGGACAGGGGCACAATTCTTC. As protein: CASSATGTGAQFF.

This clonotype was seen only a few times. The chain carries TRBV6-1 and TRBJ2-7, with D uncertain. The CDR3 has 13 residues. Germline assignment: CDR1 MNHNS and CDR2 SASEGT. V was clipped by 1 base and J by 1 base, with 5 bases between them. CDR3 nucleotide sequence: TGTGCCAGCAGTGAAGACAGATCCTACGAGCAGTACGTC. Translating it yields CASSEDRSYEQYV.

This clonotype was counted at least ten times. V and J are TRBV7-2 and TRBJ1-5; D is possibly TRBD1 (6 bases). The CDR3 loop spans 18 amino acids. With 1 base removed from V and 0 bases from J, the gap between germline ends came to 16 bases. From germline, CDR1 is SGHTA and CDR2 FQGNSA. CDR3 region: CASSLETGGVYSNQPQHF. The CDR3 DNA is TGTGCCAGCAGCTTAGAGACAGGAGGTGTTTATAGCAATCAGCCCCAGCATTTT.

The CDR3 bases are TGTGCCAGCAGTTTCAAGGAGCAGTACTTC. It encodes CASSFKEQYF. This sequence joins TRBV28 and TRBJ2-7; D gene ambiguous. This CDR3 comprises 10 residues. CDR1 and CDR2 (germline): MDHEN, SYDVKM. V lost 3 bases to trimming and J lost 7 bases, with 4 bases between them.

This clonotype was found many times. The V call is TRBV7-2, the J call TRBJ2-1; 9 bases are a match to TRBD2. Unmatched junction bases numbered 10, after V lost 1 base and J lost 9 bases. In germline, CDR1 is SGHTA, CDR2 FQGNSA. The CDR3 is 16 amino acids. CDR3: CASSLGGRGLAREQFF. For the CDR3, the DNA is TGTGCCAGCAGCTTAGGCGGGAGGGGACTGGCTCGTGAGCAGTTCTTC.

This clonotype was detected ten times or more. The gene calls are TRBV7-2 and TRBJ2-5, with D unclear. Germline-derived CDR1 and CDR2 are SGHTA and FQGNSA. The CDR3 is made up of 11 amino acids. V lost 2 bases, J lost 5 bases, and 3 bases lay in between. The CDR3: CASSLIETQYF. As DNA, the CDR3 is TGTGCCAGCAGCTTAATCGAGACCCAGTACTTC. Full variable domain (remainder filled in from reference TRBV7-2 and TRBJ2-5): GAGVSQSPSNKVTEKGKDVELRCDPISGHTALYWYRQSLGQGLEFLIYFQGNSAPDKSGLPSDRFSAERTGGSVSTLTIQRTQQEDSAVYLCASSLIETQYFGPGTRLLVL.

This clonotype was observed a few times. The chain couples TRBV7-9 to TRBJ2-3; TRBD2 matches at 8 bases. Trimming cost V 5 bases and J 2 bases; bases outside gene matches: 6. The CDR3 extends over 15 amino acids. Germline assignment: CDR1 SEHNR and CDR2 FQNEAQ (reference sequence). CDR3 sequence (DNA): TGTGCCAGCAGCACCCGAGCGGGAGCCACAGATACGCAGTATTTT. Residues: CASSTRAGATDTQYF.